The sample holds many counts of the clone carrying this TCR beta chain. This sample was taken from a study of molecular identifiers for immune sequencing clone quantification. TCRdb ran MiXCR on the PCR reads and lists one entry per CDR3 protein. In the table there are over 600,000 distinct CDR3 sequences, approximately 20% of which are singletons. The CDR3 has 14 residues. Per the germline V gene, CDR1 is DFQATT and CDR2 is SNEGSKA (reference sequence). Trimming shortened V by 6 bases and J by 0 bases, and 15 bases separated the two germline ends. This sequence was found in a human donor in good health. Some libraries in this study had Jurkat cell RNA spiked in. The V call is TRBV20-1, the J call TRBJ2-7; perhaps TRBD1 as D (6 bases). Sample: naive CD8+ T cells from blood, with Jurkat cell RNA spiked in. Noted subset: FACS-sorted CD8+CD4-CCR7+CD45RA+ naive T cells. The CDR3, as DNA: TGCAGTGCCAAAAGACAGGCGAGCTCCTACGAGCAGTACTTC. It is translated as CSAKRQASSYEQYF.